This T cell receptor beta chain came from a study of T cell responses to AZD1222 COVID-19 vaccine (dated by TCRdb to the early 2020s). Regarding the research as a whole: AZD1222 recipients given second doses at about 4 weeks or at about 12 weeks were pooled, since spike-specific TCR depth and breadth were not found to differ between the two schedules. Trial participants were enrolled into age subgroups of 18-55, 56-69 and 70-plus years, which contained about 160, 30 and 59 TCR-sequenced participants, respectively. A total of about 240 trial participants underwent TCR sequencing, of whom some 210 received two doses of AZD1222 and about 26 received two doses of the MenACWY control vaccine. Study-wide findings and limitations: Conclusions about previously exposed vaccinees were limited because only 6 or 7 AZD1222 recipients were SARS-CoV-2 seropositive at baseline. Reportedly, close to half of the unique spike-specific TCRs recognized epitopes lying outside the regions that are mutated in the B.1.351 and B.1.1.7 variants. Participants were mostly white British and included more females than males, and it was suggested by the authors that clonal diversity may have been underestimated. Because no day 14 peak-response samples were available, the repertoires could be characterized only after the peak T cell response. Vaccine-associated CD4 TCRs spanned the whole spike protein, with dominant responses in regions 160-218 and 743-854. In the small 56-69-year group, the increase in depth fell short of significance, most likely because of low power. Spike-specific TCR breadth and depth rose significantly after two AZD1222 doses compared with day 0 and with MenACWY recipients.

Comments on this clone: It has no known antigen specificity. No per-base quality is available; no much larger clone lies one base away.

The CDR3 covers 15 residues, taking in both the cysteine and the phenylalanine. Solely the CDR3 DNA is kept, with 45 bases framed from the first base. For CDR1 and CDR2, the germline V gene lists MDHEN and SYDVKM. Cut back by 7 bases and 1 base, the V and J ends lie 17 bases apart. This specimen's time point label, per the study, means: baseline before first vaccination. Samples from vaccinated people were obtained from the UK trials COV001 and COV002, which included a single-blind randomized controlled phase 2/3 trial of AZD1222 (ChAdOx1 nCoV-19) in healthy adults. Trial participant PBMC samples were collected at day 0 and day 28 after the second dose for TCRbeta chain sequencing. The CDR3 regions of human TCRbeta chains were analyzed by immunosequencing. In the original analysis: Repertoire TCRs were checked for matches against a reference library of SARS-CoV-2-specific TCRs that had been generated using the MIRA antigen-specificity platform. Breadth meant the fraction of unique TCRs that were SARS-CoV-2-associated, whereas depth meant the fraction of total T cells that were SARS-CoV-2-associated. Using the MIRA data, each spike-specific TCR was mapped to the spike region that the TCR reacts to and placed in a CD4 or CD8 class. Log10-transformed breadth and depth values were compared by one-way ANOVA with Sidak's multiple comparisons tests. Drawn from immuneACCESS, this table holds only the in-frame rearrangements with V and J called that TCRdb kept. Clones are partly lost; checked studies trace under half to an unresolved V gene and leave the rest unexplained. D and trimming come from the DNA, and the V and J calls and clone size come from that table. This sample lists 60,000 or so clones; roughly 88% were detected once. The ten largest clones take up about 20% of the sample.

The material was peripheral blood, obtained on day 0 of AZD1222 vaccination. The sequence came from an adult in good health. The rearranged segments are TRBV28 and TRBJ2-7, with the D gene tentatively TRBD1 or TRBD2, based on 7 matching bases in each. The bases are TGTGCCAGCACTCCCGCAGGGGGGGGATCCTACGAGCAGTACTTC. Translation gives CASTPAGGGSYEQYF.